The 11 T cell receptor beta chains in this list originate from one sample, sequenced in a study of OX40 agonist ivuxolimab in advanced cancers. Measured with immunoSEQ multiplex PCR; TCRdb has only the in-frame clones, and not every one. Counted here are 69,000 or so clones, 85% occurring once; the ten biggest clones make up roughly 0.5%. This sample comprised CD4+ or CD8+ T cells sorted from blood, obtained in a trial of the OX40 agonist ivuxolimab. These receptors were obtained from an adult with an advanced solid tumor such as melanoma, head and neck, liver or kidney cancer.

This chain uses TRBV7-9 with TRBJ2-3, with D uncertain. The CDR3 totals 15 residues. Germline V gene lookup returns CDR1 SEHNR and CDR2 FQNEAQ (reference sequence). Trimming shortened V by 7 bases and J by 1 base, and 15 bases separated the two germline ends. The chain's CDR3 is CASTLGMDRTDTQYF. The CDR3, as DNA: TGTGCCAGCACCCTGGGGATGGACCGCACAGATACGCAGTATTTT.

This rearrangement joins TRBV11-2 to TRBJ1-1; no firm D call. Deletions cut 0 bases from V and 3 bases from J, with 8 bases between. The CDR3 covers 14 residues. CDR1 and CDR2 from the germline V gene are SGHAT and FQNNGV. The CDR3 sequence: CASSLDGVYTEAFF. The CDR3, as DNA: TGTGCCAGCAGCTTAGATGGGGTTTACACTGAAGCTTTCTTT.

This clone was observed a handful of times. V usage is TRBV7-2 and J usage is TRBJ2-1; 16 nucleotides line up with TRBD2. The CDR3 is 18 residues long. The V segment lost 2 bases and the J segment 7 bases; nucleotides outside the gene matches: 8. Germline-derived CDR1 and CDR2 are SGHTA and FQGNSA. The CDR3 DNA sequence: TGTGCCAGCAGCTTAACCCCGGGACTAGCGGGGGGGCCGAATGAGCAGTTCTTC. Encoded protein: CASSLTPGLAGGPNEQFF. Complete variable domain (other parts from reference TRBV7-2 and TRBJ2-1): GAGVSQSPSNKVTEKGKDVELRCDPISGHTALYWYRQSLGQGLEFLIYFQGNSAPDKSGLPSDRFSAERTGGSVSTLTIQRTQQEDSAVYLCASSLTPGLAGGPNEQFFGPGTRLTVL.

The CDR3 coding sequence is TGTGCCAGCAGCTTAGTTATGGGCCCTTCAAGGACTGAAGCTTTCTTT. Protein: CASSLVMGPSRTEAFF. The chain combines TRBV11-2 with TRBJ1-1, with D uncertain. Deletions cut 1 base from V and 5 bases from J, with 17 bases between. This CDR3 is 16 amino acids long. The germline gives CDR1 SGHAT, CDR2 FQNNGV.

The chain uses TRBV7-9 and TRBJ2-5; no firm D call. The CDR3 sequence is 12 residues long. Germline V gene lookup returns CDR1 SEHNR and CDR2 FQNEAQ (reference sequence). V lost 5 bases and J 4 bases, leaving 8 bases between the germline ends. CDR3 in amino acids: CASSSSLETQYF. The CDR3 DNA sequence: TGTGCCAGCAGCAGCAGCCTAGAGACCCAGTACTTC.

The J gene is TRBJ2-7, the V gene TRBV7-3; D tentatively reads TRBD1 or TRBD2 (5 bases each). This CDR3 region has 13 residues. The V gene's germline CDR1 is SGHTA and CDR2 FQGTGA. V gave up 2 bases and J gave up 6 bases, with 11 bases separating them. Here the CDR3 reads CASSLALGVEQYF. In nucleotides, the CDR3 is TGTGCCAGCAGCTTAGCCCTGGGGGTCGAGCAGTACTTC.

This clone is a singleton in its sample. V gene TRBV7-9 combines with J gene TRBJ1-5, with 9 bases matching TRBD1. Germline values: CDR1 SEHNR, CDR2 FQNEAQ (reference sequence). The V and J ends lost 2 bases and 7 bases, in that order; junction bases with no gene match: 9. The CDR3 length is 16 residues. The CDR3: CASSLWTGERGQPQHF. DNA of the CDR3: TGTGCCAGCAGCTTATGGACAGGGGAAAGAGGCCAGCCCCAGCATTTT. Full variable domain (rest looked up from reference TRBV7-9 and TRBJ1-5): DTGVSQNPRHKITKRGQNVTFRCDPISEHNRLYWYRQTLGQGPEFLTYFQNEAQLEKSRLLSDRFSAERPKGSFSTLEIQRTEQGDSAMYLCASSLWTGERGQPQHFGDGTRLSIL.

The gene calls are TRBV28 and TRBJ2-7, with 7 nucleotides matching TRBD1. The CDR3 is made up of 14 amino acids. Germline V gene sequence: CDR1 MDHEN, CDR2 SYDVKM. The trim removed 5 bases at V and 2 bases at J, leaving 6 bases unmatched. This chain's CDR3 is CASSPPGQPYEQYF. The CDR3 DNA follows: TGTGCCAGCAGTCCCCCGGGACAGCCCTACGAGCAGTACTTC.

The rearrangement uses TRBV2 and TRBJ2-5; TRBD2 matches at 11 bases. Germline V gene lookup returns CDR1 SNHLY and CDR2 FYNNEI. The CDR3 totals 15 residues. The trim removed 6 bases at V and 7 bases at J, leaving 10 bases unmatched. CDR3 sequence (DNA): TGTGCCAGCAGAGCGGGACTAGCGGACCGGGGGACCCAGTACTTC. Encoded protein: CASRAGLADRGTQYF.

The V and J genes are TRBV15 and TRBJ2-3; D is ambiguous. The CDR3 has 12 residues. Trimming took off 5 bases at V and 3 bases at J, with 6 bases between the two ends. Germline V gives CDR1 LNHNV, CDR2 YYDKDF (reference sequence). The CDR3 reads CATSPQTDTQYF. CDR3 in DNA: TGTGCCACCAGCCCCCAGACAGATACGCAGTATTTT.

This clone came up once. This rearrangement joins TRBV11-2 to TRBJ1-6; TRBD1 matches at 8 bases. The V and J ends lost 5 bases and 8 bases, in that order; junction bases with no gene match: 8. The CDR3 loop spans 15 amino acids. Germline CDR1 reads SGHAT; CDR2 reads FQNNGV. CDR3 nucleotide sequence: TGTGCCAGCAGCCCACGGACAGGGTCGGATTCACCCCTCCACTTT. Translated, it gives CASSPRTGSDSPLHF.